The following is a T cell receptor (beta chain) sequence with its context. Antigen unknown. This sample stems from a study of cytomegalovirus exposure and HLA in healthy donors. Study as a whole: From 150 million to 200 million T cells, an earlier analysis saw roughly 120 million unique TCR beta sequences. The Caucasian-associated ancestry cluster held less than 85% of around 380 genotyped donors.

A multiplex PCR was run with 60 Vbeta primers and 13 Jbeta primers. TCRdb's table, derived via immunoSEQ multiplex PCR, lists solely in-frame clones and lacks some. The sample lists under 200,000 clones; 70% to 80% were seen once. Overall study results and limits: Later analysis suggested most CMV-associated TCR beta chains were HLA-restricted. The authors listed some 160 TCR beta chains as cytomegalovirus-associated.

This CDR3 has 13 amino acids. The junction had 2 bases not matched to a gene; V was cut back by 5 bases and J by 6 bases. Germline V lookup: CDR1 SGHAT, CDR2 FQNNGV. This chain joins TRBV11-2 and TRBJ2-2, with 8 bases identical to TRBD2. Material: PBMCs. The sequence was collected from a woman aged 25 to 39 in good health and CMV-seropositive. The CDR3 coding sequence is TGTGCCAGCAGCCGGACTAGCCCCGGGGAGCTGTTTTTT. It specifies CASSRTSPGELFF.